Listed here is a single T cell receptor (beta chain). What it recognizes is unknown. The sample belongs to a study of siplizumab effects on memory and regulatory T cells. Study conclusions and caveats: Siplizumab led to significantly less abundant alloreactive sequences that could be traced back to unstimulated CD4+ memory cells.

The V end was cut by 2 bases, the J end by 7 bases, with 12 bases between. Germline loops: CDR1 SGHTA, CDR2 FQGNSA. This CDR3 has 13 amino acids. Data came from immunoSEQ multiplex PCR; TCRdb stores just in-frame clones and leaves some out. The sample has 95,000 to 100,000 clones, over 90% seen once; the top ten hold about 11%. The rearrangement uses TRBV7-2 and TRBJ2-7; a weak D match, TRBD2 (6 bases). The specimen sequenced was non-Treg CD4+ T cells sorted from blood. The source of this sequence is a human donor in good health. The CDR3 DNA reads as TGTGCCAGCAGCTTACGGGGGTTGGGTGAGCAGTACTTC. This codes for CASSLRGLGEQYF. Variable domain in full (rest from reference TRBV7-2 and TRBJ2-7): GAGVSQSPSNKVTEKGKDVELRCDPISGHTALYWYRQSLGQGLEFLIYFQGNSAPDKSGLPSDRFSAERTGGSVSTLTIQRTQQEDSAVYLCASSLRGLGEQYFGPGTRLTVT.